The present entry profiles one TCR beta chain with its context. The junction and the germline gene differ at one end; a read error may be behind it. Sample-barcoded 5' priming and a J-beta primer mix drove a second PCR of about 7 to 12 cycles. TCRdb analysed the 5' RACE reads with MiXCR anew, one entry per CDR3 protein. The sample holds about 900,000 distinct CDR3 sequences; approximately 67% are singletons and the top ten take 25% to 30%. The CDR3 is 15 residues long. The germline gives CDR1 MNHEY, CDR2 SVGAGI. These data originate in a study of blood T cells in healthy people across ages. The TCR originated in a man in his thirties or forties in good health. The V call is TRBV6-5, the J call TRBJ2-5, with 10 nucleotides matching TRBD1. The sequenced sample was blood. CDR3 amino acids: CAGRIRTGGAETQYF. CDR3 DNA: TGTGCCGGCAGGATTCGGACAGGGGGGGCAGAGACCCAGTACTTC.